One sample yielded the 27 T cell receptor beta chains listed below, sequenced in a study of early T cells in non-severe SARS-CoV-2 infection. A single record per CDR3 protein comes from TCRdb applying MiXCR to the 5' RACE reads. The data show tens of thousands of distinct CDR3 sequences, roughly 17% seen once. This specimen was whole blood, taken at baseline. Source of these receptors: an adult who was a healthcare worker with PCR-confirmed SARS-CoV-2 infection or an uninfected control (not recorded which).

The chain couples TRBV18 to TRBJ2-3; weak D call: TRBD2 (5 bases). Germline values: CDR1 KGHSH, CDR2 LQKENI. The CDR3 totals 15 residues. V lost 0 bases to trimming and J lost 6 bases, with 13 bases between them. The CDR3 bases are TGTGCCAGCTCACCACCCGGGGTACGCTCCGATACGCAGTATTTT. It encodes CASSPPGVRSDTQYF.

This clonotype has a handful of counts. The rearrangement joins TRBV27 to TRBJ2-1; 7 bases agree with TRBD2. J was trimmed by 2 bases and V by 7 bases; bases with no gene match: 14. The CDR3 contains 17 residues. CDR1 and CDR2 from the germline V gene are MNHEY and SMNVEV (reference sequence). The CDR3 loop reads CASMGRASGVPYNEQFF. The CDR3 region has the DNA TGTGCCAGCATGGGAAGGGCAAGCGGGGTGCCCTACAATGAGCAGTTCTTC.

In its sample, this clonotype was seen a few times. The chain carries TRBV6-6 and TRBJ1-2, with TRBD1 as a possible D gene (5 bases). The CDR3 loop spans 12 amino acids. The V and J ends lost 8 bases and 4 bases respectively, with 11 bases between them. Germline V gene lookup returns CDR1 MNHNY and CDR2 SVGAGI (reference sequence). The CDR3 sequence is CASGQGVYGYTF. For the CDR3, the DNA is TGTGCCAGCGGGCAGGGAGTCTATGGCTACACCTTC.

The rearrangement links TRBV28 to TRBJ2-4; D not resolved. The CDR3 consists of 13 residues. The germline V gene has CDR1 MDHEN and CDR2 SYDVKM. Trimming shortened V by 6 bases and J by 5 bases, and 11 bases separated the two germline ends. The CDR3 loop is CASSTLGENIQYF. CDR3 nucleotide sequence: TGTGCCAGCAGCACCCTTGGAGAAAACATTCAGTACTTC.

V gene TRBV7-3 combines with J gene TRBJ2-1, with D possibly TRBD1 on 6 matching bases. This CDR3 has 15 residues. V was pared by 5 bases and J by 4 bases, with 15 bases between. Germline V gene sequence: CDR1 SGHTA, CDR2 FQGTGA. CDR3 in amino acids: CASSLQGSGYNEQFF. CDR3 nucleotides: TGTGCCAGCAGCCTACAGGGTTCGGGGTACAATGAGCAGTTCTTC. Combining the CDR3 with reference TRBV7-3 and TRBJ2-1 gives the whole variable domain GAGVSQTPSNKVTEKGKYVELRCDPISGHTALYWYRQSLGQGPEFLIYFQGTGAADDSGLPNDRFFAVRPEGSVSTLKIQRTERGDSAVYLCASSLQGSGYNEQFFGPGTRLTVL.

The CDR3, as DNA: TGCGCCAGCAGCCAAACCCATAACAATGAGCAGTTCTTC. Translation: CASSQTHNNEQFF. The chain recombines TRBV4-1 with TRBJ2-1, with D hard to call. Trimming shortened V by 2 bases and J by 5 bases, and 7 bases separated the two germline ends. The length of the CDR3 is 13 residues. Per the germline V gene, CDR1 is MGHRA and CDR2 is YSYEKL.

This clonotype has more than one count but fewer than ten. The chain links TRBV28 to TRBJ2-7; TRBD2 is a possible D gene (6 bases). CDR3 length: 15 amino acids. V shed 3 bases and J shed 7 bases, with 19 bases lying between them. Germline lookup yields CDR1 MDHEN and CDR2 SYDVKM. The CDR3 sequence is CASSFIRGTPGEQYF. DNA for the CDR3: TGTGCCAGCAGTTTCATACGGGGGACCCCTGGGGAGCAGTACTTC.

This clonotype turned up a few times. The J gene is TRBJ1-3, the V gene TRBV20-1, with D uncertain. The CDR3 has 13 amino acids. The germline CDR1 and CDR2 sequences are DFQATT and SNEGSKA (reference sequence). V gave up 6 bases and J gave up 3 bases, with 12 bases separating them. As DNA, the CDR3 is TGCAGTGCCCACTGGGGTGATGGAAACACCATATATTTT. Encoded protein: CSAHWGDGNTIYF.

The chain is built from TRBV19 and TRBJ2-4; 8 bases are shared with TRBD2. The CDR3 runs 21 residues. J lost 0 bases, V lost 6 bases, and 22 bases had no gene match. The germline V gene encodes CDR1 LNHDA and CDR2 SQIVND (reference sequence). CDR3 residues: CASSLLFFSGSGSVAKNIQYF. CDR3 DNA: TGTGCCAGTAGCCTCCTCTTCTTCAGCGGGAGTGGGTCTGTAGCCAAAAACATTCAGTACTTC. Based on the CDR3 plus reference TRBV19 and TRBJ2-4, the full variable domain is DGGITQSPKYLFRKEGQNVTLSCEQNLNHDAMYWYRQDPGQGLRLIYYSQIVNDFQKGDIAEGYSVSREKKESFPLTVTSAQKNPTAFYLCASSLLFFSGSGSVAKNIQYFGAGTRLSVL.

This clonotype was recorded a few times. V usage is TRBV4-3 and J usage is TRBJ2-2; no reliable D call. Germline lookup yields CDR1 LGHNA and CDR2 YSLEER. The CDR3 contains 18 residues. The V gene lost 0 bases and the J gene lost 1 base, with 15 bases spanning the gap. The CDR3 here is CASSQEALRRLNTGELFF. In DNA form, the CDR3 reads TGCGCCAGCAGCCAAGAAGCCTTGAGACGTCTGAACACCGGGGAGCTGTTTTTT.

This chain connects TRBV20-1 to TRBJ2-5, with unresolved D. Trimming removed 2 bases from V and 5 bases from J, with 9 bases in between. The CDR3 is 12 amino acids. The V gene's germline CDR1 is DFQATT and CDR2 SNEGSKA (reference sequence). The DNA for the CDR3 is TGCAGTGCTAGAAGCCTGGGGGAGACCCAGTACTTC. Translation gives CSARSLGETQYF.

This clonotype was seen repeatedly, ten times or more. V is TRBV12-3 or TRBV12-4 and J is TRBJ2-1; TRBD2 is a possible D gene (6 bases). This CDR3 region has 15 residues. The V end lost 5 bases, the J end lost 1 base, and 12 bases lay between the germline ends. The CDR3, as DNA: TGTGCCAGCAGTCAGAGACTAGGGTCCTACAATGAGCAGTTCTTC. Protein sequence: CASSQRLGSYNEQFF.

This clonotype occurred a few times. V gene TRBV12-3 or TRBV12-4 combines with J gene TRBJ1-2; no definite D call. The CDR3 is 12 amino acids. V shed 4 bases and J shed 3 bases, with 6 bases lying between them. The CDR3 here is CASSSGYYGYTF. The DNA of the CDR3 is TGTGCCAGCAGTTCGGGATACTATGGCTACACCTTC.

In the case of this clonotype: A junction end diverges from the germline sequence, so it may reflect a read error. The chain combines TRBV6-1 with TRBJ2-5; D may match TRBD1 or TRBD2 (5 bases each). The CDR3 has 15 residues. CDR1 MNHNS and CDR2 SASEGT come from the germline V gene. CDR3 nucleotide sequence: TGTGCCAGTAGTGAAGCTTCGAGGGGTCAAGAGACCCAGTACTTC. Its translation is CASSEASRGQETQYF.

This clonotype came up a few times. J is TRBJ2-2 and V is TRBV27; weak D call: TRBD1 (6 bases). From germline, CDR1 is MNHEY and CDR2 SMNVEV (reference sequence). The germline V and J ends were trimmed by 5 bases and 5 bases, with 18 bases remaining between them. The CDR3 is made up of 16 amino acids. The CDR3 DNA sequence: TGTGCCAGCAGTAACTACAGGGCCCTGGGGACCGGGGAGCTGTTTTTT. Translating gives CASSNYRALGTGELFF.

The chain employs TRBV30 and TRBJ2-2; 12 bases fit TRBD2. Germline CDR1 GTSNPN, CDR2 SVGIG (reference sequence). V dropped 8 bases and J dropped 4; count of bases not matched to a gene: 8. The CDR3 sequence is 15 residues long. The CDR3 coding sequence is TGTGCCACCGATCTAGCGGGAGGGCCCACCGGGGAGCTGTTTTTT. Translation: CATDLAGGPTGELFF.

The chain has TRBV20-1 and TRBJ2-7; possibly TRBD1 for D (5 bases). The V gene's germline CDR1 is DFQATT and CDR2 SNEGSKA (reference sequence). Trimming shortened V by 5 bases and J by 8 bases, and 13 bases separated the two germline ends. The CDR3 spans 11 residues. This CDR3 is CSAERQPKQYF. The DNA for the CDR3 is TGCAGTGCTGAGAGACAGCCAAAGCAGTACTTC.

The gene calls are TRBV19 and TRBJ1-5; no clear D gene. The CDR3 has 16 amino acids. V gave up 3 bases and J gave up 0 bases, with 12 bases separating them. From germline, CDR1 is LNHDA and CDR2 SQIVND (reference sequence). Here the CDR3 reads CASSIITENSNQPQHF. CDR3 DNA: TGTGCCAGTAGTATTATAACAGAAAATAGCAATCAGCCCCAGCATTTT.

This sequence joins TRBV2 and TRBJ2-3; TRBD2 is a possible D gene (6 bases). Germline CDR1 reads SNHLY; CDR2 reads FYNNEI. Trimming took 8 bases from V and 2 from J, leaving 11 bases between them. The CDR3 length is 13 residues. This CDR3 is CASLAGFTDTQYF. The CDR3 DNA is TGTGCCAGCCTGGCGGGATTCACAGATACGCAGTATTTT.

This clonotype has just a few counts. V usage is TRBV28 and J usage is TRBJ2-7, with D perhaps TRBD2 (6 bases). CDR1 is MDHEN, CDR2 SYDVKM, per germline. The length of the CDR3 is 9 residues. As DNA, the CDR3 is TGTCCGGGGGTCTACGAGCAGTACTTC. Its protein is CPGVYEQYF.

This clonotype was picked up many times. DNA of the CDR3: TGCGCCAGCAGACGAATCGGGACAGATGGGGCCGAGCAGTACTTC. This codes for CASRRIGTDGAEQYF. V is TRBV10-1 and J is TRBJ2-7, with 7 bases lining up with TRBD1. Germline CDR1 and CDR2: WNHNN and SYGVQD (reference sequence). With V trimmed by 6 bases and J by 6 bases, 14 bases remained unmatched. The CDR3 length is 15 residues.

This clonotype has more than one count but fewer than ten. V and J are TRBV2 and TRBJ2-7; perhaps TRBD2 as D (5 bases). With 0 bases removed from V and 6 bases from J, the gap between germline ends came to 15 bases. Germline V gene lookup returns CDR1 SNHLY and CDR2 FYNNEI. This CDR3 region has 15 residues. DNA of the CDR3: TGTGCCAGCAGTGAAGCAGGAGGCTCGGGCGGCGAGCAGTACTTC. It translates to CASSEAGGSGGEQYF.

This clonotype was detected a few times. This chain connects TRBV2 to TRBJ1-6, with D possibly matching TRBD1 (6 bases). V was shortened by 3 bases and J by 6 bases, with 6 bases between the two germline ends. The CDR3 covers 13 residues. Germline V gene lookup returns CDR1 SNHLY and CDR2 FYNNEI. CDR3 DNA sequence: TGTGCCAGCAGTGACAGGGGTAATTCACCCCTCCACTTT. Translated, it gives CASSDRGNSPLHF.

This clonotype has only a few counts. V gene TRBV5-1 combines with J gene TRBJ2-7; D perhaps matches TRBD2 (5 bases). Trimming stripped 4 bases from V and 2 bases from J, with 13 bases between. CDR1 is SGHRS, CDR2 YFSETQ, per germline. The CDR3 is 14 amino acids. CDR3 coding DNA: TGCGCCAGCAGCCCTGATTCTAGCACCTACGAGCAGTACTTC. The encoded protein is CASSPDSSTYEQYF.

This clonotype was seen more than once but under ten times. The J gene is TRBJ2-7, the V gene TRBV30; the D is unclear. CDR3 length: 12 amino acids. V dropped 1 base and J dropped 2 bases, with 6 bases sitting between them. CDR1 is GTSNPN and CDR2 is SVGIG in the germline V gene (reference sequence). The CDR3 nucleotides read TGTGCCTGGAGTGCTCCACCCTACGAGCAGTACTTC. This sequence encodes CAWSAPPYEQYF.

This clonotype was seen at least ten times. The V call is TRBV12-3 or TRBV12-4, the J call TRBJ2-3; no clear D. V lost 2 bases and J 1 base, leaving 7 bases between the germline ends. The CDR3 extends over 14 amino acids. The CDR3 nucleotides read TGTGCCAGCAGTTTAATGCGAGGCACAGATACGCAGTATTTT. Translation: CASSLMRGTDTQYF.

This clonotype was seen only a few times. The V call is TRBV11-3, the J call TRBJ2-2; D is ambiguous. Germline CDR1 SGHNT, CDR2 YENEEA. The CDR3 has 13 amino acids. Trimming took off 5 bases at V and 9 bases at J, with 13 bases between the two ends. CDR3 sequence (DNA): TGTGCCAGCAGCCCGTCACAGTCCTGGGAGCTGTTTTTT. This codes for CASSPSQSWELFF. The complete variable domain, with remaining parts taken from reference TRBV11-3 and TRBJ2-2, reads EAGVVQSPRYKIIEKKQPVAFWCNPISGHNTLYWYLQNLGQGPELLIRYENEEAVDDSQLPKDRFSAERLKGVDSTLKIQPAELGDSAVYLCASSPSQSWELFFGEGSRLTVL.